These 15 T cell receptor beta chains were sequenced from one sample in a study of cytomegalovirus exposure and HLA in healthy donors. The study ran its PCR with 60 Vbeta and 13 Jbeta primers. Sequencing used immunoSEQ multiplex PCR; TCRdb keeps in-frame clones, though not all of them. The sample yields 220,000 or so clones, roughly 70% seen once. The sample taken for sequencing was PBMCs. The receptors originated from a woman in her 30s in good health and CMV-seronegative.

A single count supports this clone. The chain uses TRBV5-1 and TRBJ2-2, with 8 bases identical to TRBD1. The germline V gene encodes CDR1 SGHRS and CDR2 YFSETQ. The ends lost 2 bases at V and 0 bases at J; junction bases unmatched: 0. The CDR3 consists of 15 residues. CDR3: CASSLQGANTGELFF. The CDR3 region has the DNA TGCGCCAGCAGCTTACAGGGGGCGAACACCGGGGAGCTGTTTTTT. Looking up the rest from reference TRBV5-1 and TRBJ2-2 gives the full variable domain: KAGVTQTPRYLIKTRGQQVTLSCSPISGHRSVSWYQQTPGQGLQFLFEYFSETQRNKGNFPGRFSGRQFSNSRSEMNVSTLELGDSALYLCASSLQGANTGELFFGEGSRLTVL.

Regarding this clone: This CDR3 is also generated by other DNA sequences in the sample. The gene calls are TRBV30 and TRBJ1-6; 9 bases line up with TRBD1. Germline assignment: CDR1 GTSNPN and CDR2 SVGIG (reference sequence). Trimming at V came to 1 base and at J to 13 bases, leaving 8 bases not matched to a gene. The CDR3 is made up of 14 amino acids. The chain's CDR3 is CAWSAGTGSSPLHF. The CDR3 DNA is TGTGCCTGGAGTGCAGGGACAGGGAGTTCCCCCCTCCACTTT.

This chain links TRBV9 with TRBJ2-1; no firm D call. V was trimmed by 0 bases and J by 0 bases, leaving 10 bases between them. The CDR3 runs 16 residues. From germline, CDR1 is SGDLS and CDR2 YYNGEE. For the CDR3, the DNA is TGTGCCAGCAGCGTAGCCGGCGAGGACTCCTACAATGAGCAGTTCTTC. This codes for CASSVAGEDSYNEQFF.

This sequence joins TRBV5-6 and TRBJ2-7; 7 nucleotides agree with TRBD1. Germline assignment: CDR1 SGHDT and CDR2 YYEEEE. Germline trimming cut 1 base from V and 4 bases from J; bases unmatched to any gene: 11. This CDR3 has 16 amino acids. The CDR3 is CASSLHRQGVRYEQYF. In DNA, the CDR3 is TGTGCCAGCAGCTTGCACAGGCAGGGGGTGCGGTACGAGCAGTACTTC.

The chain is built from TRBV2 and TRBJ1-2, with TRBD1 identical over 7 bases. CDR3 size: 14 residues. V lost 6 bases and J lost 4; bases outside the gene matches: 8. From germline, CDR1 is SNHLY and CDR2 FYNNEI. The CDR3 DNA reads TGTGCCAGCAGCGAGGGACAGAGCTTCTATGGCTACACCTTC. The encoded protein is CASSEGQSFYGYTF.

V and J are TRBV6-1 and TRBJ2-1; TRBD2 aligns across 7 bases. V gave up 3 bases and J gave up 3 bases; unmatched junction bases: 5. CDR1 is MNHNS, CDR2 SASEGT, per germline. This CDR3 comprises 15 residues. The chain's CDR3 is CASSDIAGNYNEQFF. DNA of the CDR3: TGTGCCAGCAGTGACATAGCGGGTAACTACAATGAGCAGTTCTTC.

CDR3: CASSGPFKILAASTDTQYF. The CDR3 DNA follows: TGTGCCAGCAGTGGTCCCTTTAAAATACTAGCGGCTTCCACAGATACGCAGTATTTT. The rearrangement links TRBV6-4 to TRBJ2-3; 8 bases map to TRBD2. CDR3 length equals 19 residues. After removal of 4 bases from V and 2 bases from J, the junction contained 17 bases not matched to a gene. Germline V gene lookup returns CDR1 MRHNA and CDR2 SNTAGT.

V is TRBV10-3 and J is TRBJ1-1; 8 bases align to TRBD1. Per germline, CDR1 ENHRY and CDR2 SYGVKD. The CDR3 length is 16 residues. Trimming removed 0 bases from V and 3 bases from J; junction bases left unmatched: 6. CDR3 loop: CAISESAGGRDTEAFF. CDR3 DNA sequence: TGTGCCATCAGTGAGTCCGCAGGGGGCCGGGACACTGAAGCTTTCTTT.

CDR3 DNA: TGTGCCTGGAGTAGGGACAGGTCCGGTACGATTAGTCAGCCCCAGCATTTT. Protein product: CAWSRDRSGTISQPQHF. This sequence joins TRBV30 and TRBJ1-5, with 8 bases aligning to TRBD1. After removal of 2 bases from V and 6 bases from J, the junction contained 15 bases not matched to a gene. Germline V gives CDR1 GTSNPN, CDR2 SVGIG (reference sequence). The CDR3 sequence is 17 residues long.

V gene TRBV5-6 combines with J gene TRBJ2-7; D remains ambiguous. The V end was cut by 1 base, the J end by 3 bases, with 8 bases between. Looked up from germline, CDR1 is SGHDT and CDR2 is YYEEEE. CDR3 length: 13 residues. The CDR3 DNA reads TGTGCCAGCAGCTTGAACTCCCTCTACGAGCAGTACTTC. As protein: CASSLNSLYEQYF.

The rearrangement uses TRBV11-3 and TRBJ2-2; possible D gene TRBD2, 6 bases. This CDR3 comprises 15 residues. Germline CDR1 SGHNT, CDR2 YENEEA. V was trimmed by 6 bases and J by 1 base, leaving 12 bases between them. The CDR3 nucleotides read TGTGCCAGCAGATTCCCCGGGGGGAACACCGGGGAGCTGTTTTTT. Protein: CASRFPGGNTGELFF.

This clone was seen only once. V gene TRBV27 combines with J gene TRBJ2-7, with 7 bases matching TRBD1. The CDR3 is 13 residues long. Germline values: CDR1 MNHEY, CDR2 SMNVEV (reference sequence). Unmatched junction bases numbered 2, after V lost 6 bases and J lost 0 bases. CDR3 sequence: CASRWDSSYEQYF. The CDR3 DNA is TGTGCCAGCAGGTGGGACAGCTCCTACGAGCAGTACTTC.

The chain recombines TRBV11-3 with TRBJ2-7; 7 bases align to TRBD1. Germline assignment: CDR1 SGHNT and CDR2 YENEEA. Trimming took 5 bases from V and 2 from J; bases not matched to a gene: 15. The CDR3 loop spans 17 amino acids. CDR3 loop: CASSGLGDRSNTYEQYF. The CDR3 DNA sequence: TGTGCCAGCAGCGGCCTAGGGGACAGATCAAACACCTACGAGCAGTACTTC.

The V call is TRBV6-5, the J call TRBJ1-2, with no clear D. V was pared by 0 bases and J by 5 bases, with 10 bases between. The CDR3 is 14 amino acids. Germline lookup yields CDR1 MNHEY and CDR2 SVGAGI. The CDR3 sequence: CASSYSPNRYGYTF. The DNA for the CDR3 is TGTGCCAGCAGTTACTCCCCGAACCGGTATGGCTACACCTTC.

The CDR3: CASSLVGGENTEAFF. CDR3 DNA sequence: TGTGCCAGCAGCTTAGTAGGGGGCGAGAACACTGAAGCTTTCTTT. The chain combines TRBV11-1 with TRBJ1-1, with 7 bases matching TRBD1. From germline, CDR1 is SGHAT and CDR2 FQDESV (reference sequence). The CDR3 length is 15 residues. J gave up 1 base and V 1 base, and 3 bases lay outside the gene matches. Combining the CDR3 with reference TRBV11-1 and TRBJ1-1 gives the whole variable domain EAEVAQSPRYKITEKSQAVAFWCDPISGHATLYWYRQILGQGPELLVQFQDESVVDDSQLPKDRFSAERLKGVDSTLKIQPAELGDSAMYLCASSLVGGENTEAFFGQGTRLTVV.